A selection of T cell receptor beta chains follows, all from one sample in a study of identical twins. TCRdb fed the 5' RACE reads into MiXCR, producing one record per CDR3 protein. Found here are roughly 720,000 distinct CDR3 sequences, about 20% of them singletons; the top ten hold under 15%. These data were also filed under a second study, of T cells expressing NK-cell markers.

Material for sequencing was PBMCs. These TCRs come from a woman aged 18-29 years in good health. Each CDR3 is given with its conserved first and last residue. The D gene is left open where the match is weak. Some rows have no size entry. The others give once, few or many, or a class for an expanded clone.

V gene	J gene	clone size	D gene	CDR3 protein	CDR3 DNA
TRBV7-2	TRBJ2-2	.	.	CATQGQGGTGELFF	TGTGCCACCCAAGGGCAGGGGGGGACCGGGGAGCTGTTTTTT
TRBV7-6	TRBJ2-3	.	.	CASSSPKRVTSTDTQYF	TGTGCCAGCAGCTCTCCAAAGCGGGTTACTAGCACAGATACGCAGTATTTT
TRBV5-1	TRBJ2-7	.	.	CASSLDLGLSEQYF	TGCGCCAGCAGCTTGGACCTGGGACTCTCCGAGCAGTACTTC
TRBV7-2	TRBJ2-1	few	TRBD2	CASSRAGGRYNEQFF	TGTGCCAGCAGCCGAGCGGGAGGGCGCTACAATGAGCAGTTCTTC
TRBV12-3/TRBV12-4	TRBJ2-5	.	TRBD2	CASKLAGGETQYF	TGTGCCAGCAAACTAGCGGGAGGGGAGACCCAGTACTTC
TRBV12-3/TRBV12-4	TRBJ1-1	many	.	CASRTPGQNTEAFF	TGTGCCAGCAGGACACCGGGTCAGAACACTGAAGCTTTCTTT
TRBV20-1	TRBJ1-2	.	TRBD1	CSAPQGSGSGYTF	TGCAGTGCCCCACAGGGGAGTGGTAGTGGCTACACCTTC
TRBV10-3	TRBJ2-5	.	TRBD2	CAISEPGLVGETQYF	TGTGCCATCAGTGAACCGGGACTAGTAGGAGAGACCCAGTACTTC
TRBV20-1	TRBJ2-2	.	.	CSARALGGGGAGELFF	TGCAGTGCTAGGGCGCTAGGGGGAGGCGGCGCCGGGGAGCTGTTTTTT
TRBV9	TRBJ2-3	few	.	CASSVDPSRVIGDTQYF	TGTGCCAGCAGCGTAGATCCGAGCAGGGTGATAGGAGATACGCAGTATTTT
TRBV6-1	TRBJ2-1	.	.	CASSPRTEGNEQFF	TGTGCCAGCAGTCCCCGGACAGAGGGCAATGAGCAGTTCTTC
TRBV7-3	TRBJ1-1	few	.	CASSLTAGPNTEAFF	TGTGCCAGCAGCCTGACGGCAGGGCCGAACACTGAAGCTTTCTTT
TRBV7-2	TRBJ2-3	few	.	CASSSQPFRTDTQYF	TGTGCCAGCAGCTCCCAACCCTTTCGCACAGATACGCAGTATTTT
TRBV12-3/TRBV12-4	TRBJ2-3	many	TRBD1	CASSLRDRGRSDTQYF	TGTGCCAGCAGTTTGCGTGACAGGGGTAGGTCAGATACGCAGTATTTT
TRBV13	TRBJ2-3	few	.	CASSLSADRSPDTQYF	TGTGCCAGCAGCTTATCGGCGGACCGGTCCCCAGATACGCAGTATTTT
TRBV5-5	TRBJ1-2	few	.	CASSLEGRTNYGYTF	TGTGCCAGCAGCTTAGAGGGACGGACTAACTATGGCTACACCTTC
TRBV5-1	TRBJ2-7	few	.	CASSPSTRDYEQYF	TGCGCCAGCAGCCCTTCGACGAGGGATTACGAGCAGTACTTC
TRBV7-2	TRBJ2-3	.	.	CASSLAEQRADTQYF	TGTGCCAGCAGCTTAGCGGAACAGAGGGCAGATACGCAGTATTTT
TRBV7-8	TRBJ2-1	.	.	CATRLSSYNEQFF	TGTGCCACCCGGTTGAGCTCCTACAATGAGCAGTTCTTC
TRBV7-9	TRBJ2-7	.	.	CASKRGGEAYEQYF	TGTGCCAGCAAGCGAGGCGGCGAGGCCTACGAGCAGTACTTC
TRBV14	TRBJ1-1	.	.	CASSQDLDSEAFF	TGTGCCAGCAGCCAAGATCTCGACAGCGAAGCTTTCTTT
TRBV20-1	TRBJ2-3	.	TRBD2	CSAVGPGLAEITDTQYF	TGCAGTGCCGTCGGTCCGGGACTAGCGGAGATCACAGATACGCAGTATTTT
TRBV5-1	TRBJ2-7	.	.	CASSTEGASLLSF	TGCGCCAGCAGCACCGAAGGCGCGAGCCTGTTATCTTTC
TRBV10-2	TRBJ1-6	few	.	CASRELKEFHF	TGCGCCAGCAGGGAACTAAAGGAATTCCACTTT
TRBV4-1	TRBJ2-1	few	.	CASSQGGGYSYNEQFF	TGCGCCAGCAGCCAAGGTGGCGGTTACTCCTACAATGAGCAGTTCTTC
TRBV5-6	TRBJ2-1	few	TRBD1	CASSWGTGRLDEQFF	TGTGCCAGCAGCTGGGGGACAGGGCGTCTGGATGAGCAGTTCTTC
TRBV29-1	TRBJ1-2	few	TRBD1	CSVDLGGANYGYTF	TGCAGCGTTGATTTAGGGGGCGCTAACTATGGCTACACCTTC
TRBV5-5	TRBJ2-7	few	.	CASSYSGTSGEQYF	TGTGCCAGCAGCTACTCCGGGACCTCGGGCGAGCAGTACTTC
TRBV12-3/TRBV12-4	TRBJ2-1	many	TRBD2	CASRPGLHNEQFF	TGTGCCAGCAGACCGGGACTACATAATGAGCAGTTCTTC
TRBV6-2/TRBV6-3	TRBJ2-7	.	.	CASGLVYEQYF	TGTGCCAGCGGGTTAGTTTACGAGCAGTACTTC
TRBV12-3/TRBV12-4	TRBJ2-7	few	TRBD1	CASSDDRGEQYF	TGTGCCAGCAGTGATGACAGGGGCGAGCAGTACTTC
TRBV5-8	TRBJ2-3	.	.	CASSLIRRHTDTQYF	TGTGCCAGCAGCTTGATTCGGCGTCACACAGATACGCAGTATTTT
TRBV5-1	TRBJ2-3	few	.	CASSYGLSTSTDTQYF	TGCGCCAGCAGCTACGGACTATCCACTAGCACAGATACGCAGTATTTT
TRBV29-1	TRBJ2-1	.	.	CSADFGQFF	TGCAGCGCGGATTTTGGGCAGTTCTTC
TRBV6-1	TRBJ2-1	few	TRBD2	CASISRESPNEQFF	TGTGCCAGCATATCGCGGGAGAGTCCCAATGAGCAGTTCTTC
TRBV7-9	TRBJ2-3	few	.	CASSAPRGVGTDTQYF	TGTGCCAGCAGCGCCCCGCGCGGGGTCGGCACAGATACGCAGTATTTT
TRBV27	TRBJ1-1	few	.	CASSPLPMTARRTEAFF	TGTGCCAGCAGTCCCCTTCCCATGACAGCCCGGAGAACTGAAGCTTTCTTT
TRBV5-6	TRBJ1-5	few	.	CASSRGWNQPQHF	TGTGCCAGCAGCCGCGGGTGGAATCAGCCCCAGCATTTT
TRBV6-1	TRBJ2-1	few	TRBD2	CASRDLAGADEQFF	TGTGCCAGCAGGGATCTAGCGGGAGCGGACGAGCAGTTCTTC
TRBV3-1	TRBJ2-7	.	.	CASSILGGEQYF	TGTGCCAGCAGCATCCTCGGCGGCGAGCAGTACTTC
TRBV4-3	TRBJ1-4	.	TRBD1	CASSQAGTGDEKLFF	TGCGCCAGCAGCCAAGCCGGGACAGGGGACGAAAAACTGTTTTTT
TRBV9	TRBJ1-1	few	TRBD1	CASSARQGTEAFF	TGTGCCAGCAGCGCCCGACAGGGCACTGAAGCTTTCTTT
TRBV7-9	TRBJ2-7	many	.	CASSPGRSSYEQYF	TGTGCCAGCTCCCCTGGACGGAGCTCCTACGAGCAGTACTTC
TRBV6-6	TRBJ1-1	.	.	CASSHAEAFF	TGTGCCAGCAGCCACGCGGAAGCTTTCTTT
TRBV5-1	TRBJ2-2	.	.	CASSLAMAGELFF	TGCGCCAGCAGCTTGGCCATGGCCGGGGAGCTGTTTTTT
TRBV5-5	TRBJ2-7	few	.	CASSLEGPPGQTYEQYF	TGTGCCAGCAGCTTGGAGGGGCCACCGGGACAAACCTACGAGCAGTACTTC
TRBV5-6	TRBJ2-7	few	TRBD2	CASQQPGTSVYEQYF	TGTGCCAGCCAGCAACCCGGGACTAGCGTCTACGAGCAGTACTTC
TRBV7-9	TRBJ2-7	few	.	CASSLAPLEQYF	TGTGCCAGCAGCTTAGCTCCGCTCGAGCAGTACTTC
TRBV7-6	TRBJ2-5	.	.	CASSGTREQETQYF	TGTGCCAGCAGTGGCACCCGGGAACAAGAGACCCAGTACTTC
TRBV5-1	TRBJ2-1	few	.	CASSLLGRSNKGEQFF	TGCGCCAGCAGCTTGTTGGGGCGATCAAACAAGGGTGAGCAGTTCTTC
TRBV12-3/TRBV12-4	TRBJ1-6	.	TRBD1	CASRGDSLGPLHF	TGTGCCAGCAGAGGGGACAGTCTGGGCCCCCTCCACTTT
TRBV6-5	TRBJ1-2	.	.	CASSYGGRISDGYTF	TGTGCCAGCAGTTACGGCGGAAGGATTTCAGATGGCTACACCTTC
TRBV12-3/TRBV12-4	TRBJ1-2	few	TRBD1	CASSQRQGLNGYTF	TGTGCCAGCAGCCAAAGACAGGGTTTGAATGGCTACACCTTC
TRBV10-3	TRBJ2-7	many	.	CAIIPPSDSYEQYF	TGTGCCATCATACCGCCCAGCGACTCCTACGAGCAGTACTTC
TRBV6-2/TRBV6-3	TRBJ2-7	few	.	CASSYGRGLSYEQYF	TGTGCCAGCAGTTACGGCAGAGGGCTATCCTACGAGCAGTACTTC